Listed below are T cell receptor beta chains from one sample, sequenced in a study of T cells in Graves' hyperthyroidism and ophthalmopathy. TCRdb re-called the multiplex PCR reads through MiXCR, storing one row per CDR3 protein. Of 360,000 or so distinct CDR3 sequences listed, about 18% are singletons. Sequenced input: blood. These receptors all come from a woman aged 18-29 years with Graves' hyperthyroidism. CDR3s include the opening cysteine and the closing phenylalanine or tryptophan. The D gene is left open where the match is weak. Clone sizes are given selectively: once, few, many, or a class where the clone is expanded.

J gene: TRBJ1-1; D gene: .; V gene: TRBV20-1; clone size: many; CDR3 DNA: TGCAGTGCTAGTGGTAGGCAGAACACTGAAGCTTTCTTT; CDR3 protein: CSASGRQNTEAFF
J gene: TRBJ1-2; D gene: TRBD1; V gene: TRBV12-3/TRBV12-4; clone size: many; CDR3 DNA: TGTGCCAGCAGTTTATCCTCACAGGGGGGTGGCTACACCTTC; CDR3 protein: CASSLSSQGGGYTF
J gene: TRBJ2-7; D gene: .; V gene: TRBV5-1; clone size: .; CDR3 DNA: TGCGCCAGCAGCTTTGACAGGCCCTACTTCGAGCAGTACTTC; CDR3 protein: CASSFDRPYFEQYF
J gene: TRBJ2-7; D gene: .; V gene: TRBV5-6; clone size: many; CDR3 DNA: TGTGCCAGCAGCTTGATCGGCCGTAACTACGAGCAGTACTTC; CDR3 protein: CASSLIGRNYEQYF
J gene: TRBJ2-5; D gene: TRBD2; V gene: TRBV5-1; clone size: many; CDR3 DNA: TGCGCCAGCAGCTTGGAACCGGGACTAGCGGGGGGGTTCGGTGAGACCCAGTACTTC; CDR3 protein: CASSLEPGLAGGFGETQYF
J gene: TRBJ1-5; D gene: .; V gene: TRBV18; clone size: .; CDR3 DNA: TGTGCCAGCTCACCAAAGAGACAGCAGCCCCAGCATTTT; CDR3 protein: CASSPKRQQPQHF
J gene: TRBJ1-2; D gene: .; V gene: TRBV20-1; clone size: many; CDR3 DNA: TGCAGTGCTAGCCCAGATGGCTACACCTTC; CDR3 protein: CSASPDGYTF
J gene: TRBJ1-1; D gene: .; V gene: TRBV5-1; clone size: .; CDR3 DNA: TGCGCCAGCAGCCCCCTTGGGAGGCGAGAAGCTTTCTTT; CDR3 protein: CASSPLGRREAFF
J gene: TRBJ2-5; D gene: TRBD2; V gene: TRBV28; clone size: .; CDR3 DNA: TGTGCCGGTAGCGGGGGCCAAGAGACCCAGTACTTC; CDR3 protein: CAGSGGQETQYF
J gene: TRBJ1-5; D gene: .; V gene: TRBV20-1; clone size: many; CDR3 DNA: TGCAGTGCTAACTCAGTGAGCAATCAGCCCCAGCATTTT; CDR3 protein: CSANSVSNQPQHF
J gene: TRBJ2-7; D gene: TRBD2; V gene: TRBV30; clone size: .; CDR3 DNA: TGTGCCTTGGGACTAGCGGGAGTTGAGCAGTACTTC; CDR3 protein: CALGLAGVEQYF
J gene: TRBJ1-1; D gene: .; V gene: TRBV7-3; clone size: many; CDR3 DNA: TGTGCCAGCAGCTTAAACAGCATGAACACTGAAGCTTTCTTT; CDR3 protein: CASSLNSMNTEAFF
J gene: TRBJ1-4; D gene: .; V gene: TRBV12-3/TRBV12-4; clone size: few; CDR3 DNA: TGTGCCAGCAGCCCTCCGGGTGGTTTACGTGAAAAACTGTTTTTT; CDR3 protein: CASSPPGGLREKLFF
J gene: TRBJ1-1; D gene: .; V gene: TRBV5-1; clone size: .; CDR3 DNA: TGCGCCAGCAGCTTCGAGGCGCTGAACACTGATGCTTTCTTT; CDR3 protein: CASSFEALNTDAFF
J gene: TRBJ2-5; D gene: .; V gene: TRBV28; clone size: many; CDR3 DNA: TGTGCCAGCAGTTTACTCCGGGGTGTCCAAGAGACCCAGTACTTC; CDR3 protein: CASSLLRGVQETQYF
J gene: TRBJ2-7; D gene: TRBD2; V gene: TRBV6-5; clone size: .; CDR3 DNA: TGTGCCAGCAGTTACACCCTCGGACTAGCGGGGGCCTACGAGCAGTACTTC; CDR3 protein: CASSYTLGLAGAYEQYF
J gene: TRBJ2-2; D gene: TRBD2; V gene: TRBV7-7; clone size: .; CDR3 DNA: TGTGCTGGCAGCTTTAGCGGGGGGTCGAACACCGGGGAGCTGTTTTTT; CDR3 protein: CAGSFSGGSNTGELFF
J gene: TRBJ2-7; D gene: TRBD1; V gene: TRBV2; clone size: many; CDR3 DNA: TGTGCCAGCACCGTCGGGACAGCCCTGACCTACGAGCAGTACTTC; CDR3 protein: CASTVGTALTYEQYF
J gene: TRBJ2-7; D gene: TRBD2; V gene: TRBV2; clone size: many; CDR3 DNA: TGTGCCAGCAGTGAAGCGATGGGGGACGGGGGGTCCTACGAGCAGTACTTC; CDR3 protein: CASSEAMGDGGSYEQYF
J gene: TRBJ2-5; D gene: TRBD1; V gene: TRBV10-3; clone size: many; CDR3 DNA: TGTGCCATCAGTGAGTCTGACAGGGGAGAGACCCAGTACTTC; CDR3 protein: CAISESDRGETQYF
J gene: TRBJ2-5; D gene: .; V gene: TRBV18; clone size: many; CDR3 DNA: TGTGCCAGCTCGCGTAGGCGGACTCGCGGGGAGACCCAGTACTTC; CDR3 protein: CASSRRRTRGETQYF
J gene: TRBJ1-1; D gene: .; V gene: TRBV2; clone size: many; CDR3 DNA: TGTGCCAGCACTATGAGGTTGGTCACTGAAGCTTTCTTT; CDR3 protein: CASTMRLVTEAFF
J gene: TRBJ1-1; D gene: TRBD1; V gene: TRBV15; clone size: many; CDR3 DNA: TGTGCCACCAGCAGAGATCTGGACAGGCAAGCTTTCTTT; CDR3 protein: CATSRDLDRQAFF
J gene: TRBJ1-2; D gene: .; V gene: TRBV6-1; clone size: many; CDR3 DNA: TGTGCCAGCAGTGAGCCCGGGGAGGGGTATGGCTACACCTTC; CDR3 protein: CASSEPGEGYGYTF
J gene: TRBJ2-5; D gene: .; V gene: TRBV15; clone size: .; CDR3 DNA: TGTGCCACCAGCAGAGATCCCGGGGCCGAAGAGACCCAGTACTTC; CDR3 protein: CATSRDPGAEETQYF
J gene: TRBJ1-3; D gene: .; V gene: TRBV30; clone size: .; CDR3 DNA: TGTGCCTGGAGTCCAGGGGCGCGCGGAAACACCATATATTTT; CDR3 protein: CAWSPGARGNTIYF
J gene: TRBJ1-2; D gene: .; V gene: TRBV29-1; clone size: many; CDR3 DNA: TGCAGCGTTGAAGACGTGGGGGGGAATGGCTACACCTTC; CDR3 protein: CSVEDVGGNGYTF
J gene: TRBJ2-5; D gene: .; V gene: TRBV20-1; clone size: many; CDR3 DNA: TGCAGTGCTAGAGGAACGCGACTAGAATTTGAGACCCAGTACTTC; CDR3 protein: CSARGTRLEFETQYF
J gene: TRBJ2-5; D gene: .; V gene: TRBV12-3/TRBV12-4; clone size: .; CDR3 DNA: TGTGCCAGCAGTTTTGGGCCGGAACAAGAGACCCAGTACTTC; CDR3 protein: CASSFGPEQETQYF
J gene: TRBJ1-3; D gene: .; V gene: TRBV6-1; clone size: many; CDR3 DNA: TGTGCCAGTACGCGGGTCTCTGGAAACACCATATATTTT; CDR3 protein: CASTRVSGNTIYF
J gene: TRBJ1-1; D gene: .; V gene: TRBV30; clone size: few; CDR3 DNA: TGTGCCGGATCGGGACTCGGGAACACTGAAGCTTTCTTT; CDR3 protein: CAGSGLGNTEAFF
J gene: TRBJ2-7; D gene: TRBD1; V gene: TRBV4-1; clone size: many; CDR3 DNA: TGCGCCAGCAGCCAAGATCGGTCCCTCCGGGACAGTGCCTACGAGCAGTACTTC; CDR3 protein: CASSQDRSLRDSAYEQYF
J gene: TRBJ2-5; D gene: .; V gene: TRBV12-3/TRBV12-4; clone size: many; CDR3 DNA: TGTGCCAGCAGTAAAACACCCCTCCTCCAAGAGACCCAGTACTTC; CDR3 protein: CASSKTPLLQETQYF
J gene: TRBJ1-1; D gene: .; V gene: TRBV12-3/TRBV12-4; clone size: many; CDR3 DNA: TGTGCCAGCAGCTGGCAGGAGAACACTGAAGCTTTCTTT; CDR3 protein: CASSWQENTEAFF
J gene: TRBJ2-7; D gene: .; V gene: TRBV12-3/TRBV12-4; clone size: few; CDR3 DNA: TGTGCCAGCAGTCCCGGTCGGATCTACGAGCAGTACTTC; CDR3 protein: CASSPGRIYEQYF
J gene: TRBJ1-1; D gene: TRBD1; V gene: TRBV28; clone size: many; CDR3 DNA: TGTGCCAGCAGTAATGGGGACAGGTTGAACACTGAAGCTTTCTTT; CDR3 protein: CASSNGDRLNTEAFF
J gene: TRBJ2-7; D gene: .; V gene: TRBV9; clone size: many; CDR3 DNA: TGTGCCAGCAGCAGGGGGATCACCTACGAGCAGTACTTC; CDR3 protein: CASSRGITYEQYF
J gene: TRBJ1-1; D gene: TRBD1; V gene: TRBV12-3/TRBV12-4; clone size: .; CDR3 DNA: TGTGCCAGCAGTATCCTGGGGACAGGGGGCACTGAAGCTTTCTTT; CDR3 protein: CASSILGTGGTEAFF
J gene: TRBJ2-7; D gene: .; V gene: TRBV2; clone size: many; CDR3 DNA: TGTGCCAGCGGACAAAGGGACAACTCCTACGAGCAGTACTTC; CDR3 protein: CASGQRDNSYEQYF
J gene: TRBJ2-2; D gene: .; V gene: TRBV2; clone size: many; CDR3 DNA: TGTGCCAGCAGACTAGGTGTGAACACCGGGGAGCTGTTTTTT; CDR3 protein: CASRLGVNTGELFF
J gene: TRBJ2-7; D gene: TRBD1; V gene: TRBV6-1; clone size: .; CDR3 DNA: TGTGGCCTGGGACAGGGGGGCGAGCAGTACTTC; CDR3 protein: CGLGQGGEQYF
J gene: TRBJ2-6; D gene: TRBD1; V gene: TRBV20-1; clone size: .; CDR3 DNA: TGCAGTGCTAGAGATCCGGTGGTAGGGGGCCTGGCTGGGGCCAACGTCCTGACTTTC; CDR3 protein: CSARDPVVGGLAGANVLTF